These 29 T cell receptor beta chains share one sample of origin, sequenced in a study of blood T cell repertoires in COVID-19 (dated by TCRdb to 2019 to 2021). Libraries were made using the immunoSEQ multiplex PCR assay. In TCRdb, the immuneACCESS table is reduced to in-frame sequences with V and J assigned. These tables do not hold every clone; where another copy was compared, an unresolved V gene accounts for under half, and the others remain unexplained. In all, the sample holds fewer than 700,000 clones, and approximately 88% of those were seen once. The ten largest make up roughly 8% of the sample. Specimen: peripheral blood. These receptors all stem from a woman aged 50 to 65 with COVID-19, enrolled during active disease.

This chain links TRBV5-4 with TRBJ1-2, with 11 nucleotides matching TRBD1. Per the germline V gene, CDR1 is SGHNT and CDR2 is YYREEE (reference sequence). Unmatched junction bases numbered 7, after V lost 4 bases and J lost 2 bases. This CDR3 has 16 amino acids. The CDR3 is CASSPPGTGGNYGYTF. The DNA for the CDR3 is TGTGCCAGCAGCCCGCCCGGGACAGGGGGAAACTATGGCTACACCTTC.

The J gene is TRBJ1-2, the V gene TRBV9; 10 bases map to TRBD1. Germline CDR1 is SGDLS and CDR2 is YYNGEE. J gave up 5 bases and V 0 bases, and 4 bases lay outside the gene matches. CDR3 length equals 15 residues. CDR3 sequence (DNA): TGTGCCAGCAGCGTAGCCGGGACAGGGGCTTATGGCTACACCTTC. This encodes CASSVAGTGAYGYTF.

The V gene is TRBV12-3 or TRBV12-4, the J gene TRBJ1-5; D uncertain. The CDR3 runs 13 residues. Trimming shortened V by 5 bases and J by 5 bases, and 10 bases separated the two germline ends. DNA for the CDR3: TGTGCCAGCAGTCACTCTCTAGATCAGCCCCAGCATTTT. Its translation: CASSHSLDQPQHF.

The rearrangement uses TRBV27 and TRBJ2-7; the D gene is possibly TRBD1 (6 bases). The CDR3 is made up of 12 amino acids. Germline V gene data show CDR1 as MNHEY and CDR2 as SMNVEV (reference sequence). V gave up 9 bases and J gave up 3 bases, with 12 bases separating them. The DNA of the CDR3 is TGTGCCAGGGGACACTCATGCTACGAGCAGTACTTC. Its protein is CARGHSCYEQYF.

This sequence joins TRBV9 and TRBJ1-1, with D possibly being TRBD1 (5 bases). The CDR3 runs 13 residues. V was trimmed by 5 bases and J by 2 bases, leaving 10 bases between them. The germline CDR1 and CDR2 sequences are SGDLS and YYNGEE. CDR3 nucleotides: TGTGCCAGCAGTGGGGGGGTTAACACTGAAGCTTTCTTT. Protein: CASSGGVNTEAFF.

J is TRBJ1-2 and V is TRBV6-1; 12 positions match TRBD1. The germline V gene encodes CDR1 MNHNS and CDR2 SASEGT. V lost 3 bases to trimming and J lost 8 bases; unmatched junction nucleotides: 10. This CDR3 region has 16 residues. CDR3 bases: TGTGCCAGCAGTGATTCAGGGACAGGGGGCAGGAGGGGCTACACCTTC. Protein sequence: CASSDSGTGGRRGYTF.

This chain connects TRBV29-1 to TRBJ1-5, with 7 bases aligning to TRBD1. This CDR3 comprises 16 residues. Trimming cost V 4 bases and J 2 bases; bases outside gene matches: 11. CDR1 is SQVTM and CDR2 is ANQGSEA in the germline V gene. CDR3 residues: CSVVTPRGTGNQPQHF. In nucleotides, the CDR3 is TGCAGCGTTGTCACGCCCAGGGGGACGGGCAATCAGCCCCAGCATTTT.

The rearrangement uses TRBV6-1 and TRBJ1-1; D may be TRBD1 (6 bases). V dropped 3 bases and J dropped 8 bases, with 16 bases sitting between them. The CDR3 has 14 amino acids. Germline V gene sequence: CDR1 MNHNS, CDR2 SASEGT. The CDR3 here is CASSERGGSMEAFF. The DNA for the CDR3 is TGTGCCAGCAGTGAGAGGGGGGGGTCCATGGAAGCTTTCTTT.

This chain uses TRBV6-1 with TRBJ2-1, with D tentatively TRBD1 (5 bases). Per the germline V gene, CDR1 is MNHNS and CDR2 is SASEGT. This CDR3 has 16 amino acids. Trimming removed 3 bases at V and 4 bases at J, with 16 bases between. CDR3 bases: TGTGCCAGCAGTGATTCAGGGTCAAGCTTATACAATGAGCAGTTCTTC. Translating gives CASSDSGSSLYNEQFF.

The chain combines TRBV20-1 with TRBJ2-7; D may be TRBD2 (5 bases). Between the trimmed V and J ends, which lost 6 bases and 3 bases, there was a span of 9 bases. The CDR3 has 11 amino acids. Germline V gene sequence: CDR1 DFQATT, CDR2 SNEGSKA (reference sequence). The CDR3 sequence: CSARRNYEQYF. CDR3 nucleotide sequence: TGCAGTGCGAGGAGGAACTACGAGCAGTACTTC.

The chain couples TRBV6-1 to TRBJ1-3; possibly TRBD1 for D (5 bases). The CDR3 sequence is 15 residues long. Between the trimmed V and J ends, which lost 1 base and 2 bases, there was a span of 9 bases. Germline CDR1 MNHNS, CDR2 SASEGT. CDR3 residues: CASSEVGGAGNTIYF. The CDR3 DNA reads as TGTGCCAGCAGTGAAGTCGGGGGGGCTGGAAACACCATATATTTT.

This chain links TRBV5-5 with TRBJ2-1, with 7 bases matching TRBD1. The ends lost 1 base at V and 7 bases at J; junction bases unmatched: 8. Germline loops: CDR1 SGHKS, CDR2 YYEKEE (reference sequence). The CDR3 covers 15 residues. The CDR3 region has the DNA TGTGCCAGCAGCTTGACAGGGGTGGATAGGAATGAGCAGTTCTTC. Its translation is CASSLTGVDRNEQFF.

The chain uses TRBV30 and TRBJ1-1, with D maybe TRBD1 (5 bases). V lost 3 bases to trimming and J lost 0 bases, with 11 bases between them. Per germline, CDR1 GTSNPN and CDR2 SVGIG (reference sequence). The CDR3 is made up of 14 amino acids. This chain's CDR3 is CAWRAGLLNTEAFF. CDR3 bases: TGTGCCTGGAGAGCGGGGCTCCTGAACACTGAAGCTTTCTTT.

The gene calls are TRBV5-5 and TRBJ1-6; D may be TRBD1 (6 bases). The CDR3 contains 16 residues. Germline CDR1 SGHKS, CDR2 YYEKEE (reference sequence). Trimming removed 4 bases from V and 8 bases from J, with 19 bases in between. CDR3 in DNA: TGTGCCAGCAGCCCCCTAGGCCGGGACACCGATTCACCCCTCCACTTT. Residues: CASSPLGRDTDSPLHF.

J is TRBJ1-2 and V is TRBV27; 8 bases agree with TRBD1. The CDR3 runs to 17 residues. V lost 5 bases to trimming and J lost 0 bases; unmatched junction nucleotides: 11. Germline V gene lookup returns CDR1 MNHEY and CDR2 SMNVEV (reference sequence). CDR3 sequence: CASSPRTGMSSNYGYTF. The CDR3, as DNA: TGTGCCAGCAGTCCACGGACAGGGATGAGTTCTAACTATGGCTACACCTTC.

The J gene is TRBJ2-1, the V gene TRBV4-2; 10 bases align to TRBD2. This CDR3 region has 15 residues. In germline, CDR1 is LGHNA, CDR2 YNFKEQ. The V and J ends lost 5 bases and 5 bases, in that order; junction bases with no gene match: 6. CDR3 loop: CASSVLAGDDNEQFF. The CDR3 bases are TGTGCCAGCAGCGTTCTAGCGGGGGACGACAATGAGCAGTTCTTC.

The chain joins TRBV19 to TRBJ2-2; the match to TRBD1 covers 10 bases. Per germline, CDR1 LNHDA and CDR2 SQIVND (reference sequence). This CDR3 region has 16 residues. Trimming removed 8 bases from V and 9 bases from J; junction bases left unmatched: 15. The CDR3: CASSRQGAPDLWELFF. CDR3 bases: TGTGCCAGTTCCCGACAGGGGGCCCCGGACCTTTGGGAGCTGTTTTTT.

The rearrangement joins TRBV9 to TRBJ2-1, with 10 positions matching TRBD2. Germline V gene sequence: CDR1 SGDLS, CDR2 YYNGEE. The CDR3 has 16 residues. Trimming cost V 0 bases and J 4 bases; bases outside gene matches: 4. The CDR3 loop is CASSVVSSGGYNEQFF. CDR3 nucleotide sequence: TGTGCCAGCAGCGTAGTGAGTAGCGGGGGGTACAATGAGCAGTTCTTC.

The chain is built from TRBV30 and TRBJ1-1; 7 nucleotides agree with TRBD1. V shed 5 bases and J 3 bases; nucleotides not matched to a gene: 12. CDR1 and CDR2 from the germline V gene are GTSNPN and SVGIG (reference sequence). This CDR3 contains 15 residues. The DNA of the CDR3 is TGTGCCTGGGAACCAGATCAGGGGGTATACACTGAAGCTTTCTTT. This sequence encodes CAWEPDQGVYTEAFF.

The gene calls are TRBV10-3 and TRBJ1-1; D not certain. The germline CDR1 and CDR2 sequences are ENHRY and SYGVKD. The V end lost 4 bases, the J end lost 5 bases, and 11 bases lay between the germline ends. CDR3 length: 13 residues. The CDR3 bases are TGTGCCATCAGTGTGGCGGATGGTACTGAAGCTTTCTTT. Protein product: CAISVADGTEAFF.

This sequence joins TRBV30 and TRBJ1-6; 8 bases are shared with TRBD1. The germline CDR1 and CDR2 sequences are GTSNPN and SVGIG (reference sequence). Trimming took 1 base from V and 7 from J; bases not matched to a gene: 6. This CDR3 contains 15 residues. CDR3 in DNA: TGTGCCTGGAGTGCAGGACAGGGTGGGAATTCACCCCTCCACTTT. Protein product: CAWSAGQGGNSPLHF.

On this clone itself: Within the sample, other DNA sequences also encode this same CDR3. V gene TRBV19 combines with J gene TRBJ1-5; D is unresolved. Trimming cost V 0 bases and J 1 base, with 4 bases left between them. The CDR3 runs 14 residues. Germline CDR1 LNHDA, CDR2 SQIVND (reference sequence). Written as DNA, the CDR3 is TGTGCCAGTAGTATAGATCTAAGCAATCAGCCCCAGCATTTT. It is translated as CASSIDLSNQPQHF.

V and J are TRBV9 and TRBJ2-7, with D possibly matching TRBD2 (5 bases). The germline CDR1 and CDR2 sequences are SGDLS and YYNGEE. The ends were cut back, 0 bases at V and 3 bases at J, with 16 bases in the middle. The CDR3 runs to 16 residues. The DNA for the CDR3 is TGTGCCAGCAGCGTAGAGGGAGCGGCAGTGGGCTACGAGCAGTACTTC. This encodes CASSVEGAAVGYEQYF.

The CDR3 region is CASHIAGGSYEQYF. The CDR3 DNA sequence: TGTGCCAGTCATATAGCGGGGGGCTCCTACGAGCAGTACTTC. This chain joins TRBV27 and TRBJ2-7; 10 positions match TRBD2. Germline V CDR1 and CDR2: MNHEY, SMNVEV (reference sequence). V lost 9 bases and J lost 0; bases outside the gene matches: 5. This CDR3 comprises 14 residues.

The chain joins TRBV14 to TRBJ2-3; a possible D gene is TRBD1 (5 bases). CDR1 is SGHDN, CDR2 FVKESK, per germline. This CDR3 spans 15 amino acids. Deletions cut 0 bases from V and 4 bases from J, with 11 bases between. CDR3 loop: CASSQDWTNADTQYF. The CDR3 nucleotides are TGTGCCAGCAGCCAAGATTGGACAAATGCAGATACGCAGTATTTT.

The chain joins TRBV6-5 to TRBJ1-5; 7 bases map to TRBD1. The junction had 11 bases not matched to a gene; V was cut back by 10 bases and J by 8 bases. CDR1 is MNHEY and CDR2 is SVGAGI in the germline V gene. This CDR3 spans 13 amino acids. The CDR3 loop is CATSSTGVKPQHF. The CDR3 bases are TGTGCCACCTCGTCCACAGGGGTAAAGCCCCAGCATTTT.

The chain has TRBV18 and TRBJ2-1, with 10 bases that match TRBD2. V lost 0 bases and J lost 6; bases outside the gene matches: 2. In germline, CDR1 is KGHSH, CDR2 LQKENI. This CDR3 contains 15 residues. The CDR3 nucleotides are TGTGCCAGCTCACCACCCACTAGCGGGGTCAATGAGCAGTTCTTC. It yields the protein CASSPPTSGVNEQFF.

The chain uses TRBV27 and TRBJ2-7; D might be TRBD1 (5 bases). Between the trimmed V and J ends, which lost 6 bases and 4 bases, there was a span of 16 bases. The CDR3 totals 14 residues. The germline gives CDR1 MNHEY, CDR2 SMNVEV (reference sequence). As DNA, the CDR3 is TGTGCCAGCAGCCCCTATCAAGGGGAATACGAGCAGTACTTC. Translation gives CASSPYQGEYEQYF.

The chain joins TRBV28 to TRBJ2-1; 8 nucleotides line up with TRBD1. V lost 3 bases to trimming and J lost 6 bases; unmatched junction nucleotides: 1. The germline CDR1 and CDR2 sequences are MDHEN and SYDVKM. The CDR3 runs 13 residues. In DNA form, the CDR3 reads TGTGCCAGCAGTTTTGGGACAGGCAATGAGCAGTTCTTC. Translation: CASSFGTGNEQFF.